The rows below give T cell receptor beta chains drawn from one sample of a study of blood T cell repertoires in COVID-19. Sequencing was performed with immunoSEQ multiplex PCR; in TCRdb, only in-frame clones are kept and a portion is missing. The sample yields roughly 240,000 clones, more than 75% seen once. Material for sequencing was peripheral blood. The receptors were gathered from a woman aged 55-70 years who had recovered from COVID-19. Both conserved end residues are part of each CDR3. Fields, in order: CDR3 length, D gene, V gene, clone size, J gene, CDR3 protein, CDR3 DNA. A D gene is named only where the DNA matches it firmly. Rows may omit the clone size; those that give it use once, few, many or a size class.

15	TRBD1	TRBV10-3	-	TRBJ2-7	CAISDRNRGRYEQYF	TGTGCCATCAGTGATAGGAACAGGGGGAGGTACGAGCAGTACTTC
15	-	TRBV5-6	once	TRBJ1-1	CASSDNPRAGTEAFF	TGTGCCAGCAGCGATAACCCCAGGGCAGGTACTGAAGCTTTCTTT
14	TRBD1	TRBV9	-	TRBJ1-3	CASAGQGYGNTIYF	TGTGCCAGCGCGGGACAGGGGTATGGAAACACCATATATTTT
14	TRBD2	TRBV5-1	-	TRBJ2-3	CASSPGLATDTQYF	TGCGCCAGCAGTCCGGGACTAGCGACAGATACGCAGTATTTT
13	-	TRBV6-4	-	TRBJ1-3	CASRLEAGNTIYF	TGTGCCAGCAGATTGGAGGCTGGAAACACCATATATTTT
16	-	TRBV6-2/TRBV6-3	-	TRBJ2-6	CASSSTGHSGANVLTF	TGTGCCAGCAGTTCCACCGGACATTCCGGGGCCAACGTCCTGACTTTC
16	TRBD2	TRBV9	-	TRBJ2-3	CASSLLAGAVTDTQYF	TGTGCCAGCAGCCTACTAGCGGGGGCCGTCACAGATACGCAGTATTTT
14	-	TRBV29-1	-	TRBJ2-5	CSVEGRGIQETQYF	TGCAGCGTTGAAGGTAGGGGGATCCAAGAGACCCAGTACTTC
16	TRBD1	TRBV10-3	-	TRBJ1-2	CAIRSGTGVLDYGYTF	TGTGCCATCAGATCCGGGACAGGGGTTTTGGACTATGGCTACACCTTC
16	-	TRBV5-1	-	TRBJ1-3	CASSWAGVNSGNTIYF	TGCGCCAGCAGCTGGGCAGGCGTTAACTCTGGAAACACCATATATTTT
15	-	TRBV10-3	-	TRBJ1-4	CAISESPGIVEKLFF	TGTGCCATCAGTGAGTCCCCAGGGATTGTTGAAAAACTGTTTTTT
15	TRBD1	TRBV28	-	TRBJ1-1	CASSLYGQGSLEAFF	TGTGCCAGCAGTTTATATGGACAGGGGAGTCTTGAAGCTTTCTTT
14	-	TRBV27	-	TRBJ1-2	CASSDRGSRYGYTF	TGTGCCAGCAGTGACCGAGGGTCGCGCTATGGCTACACCTTC
16	TRBD1	TRBV9	-	TRBJ2-3	CASSFRDRGRVDTQYF	TGTGCCAGCAGCTTCCGGGACAGGGGGCGCGTAGATACGCAGTATTTT
14	-	TRBV28	once	TRBJ2-1	CASSFGPGVYEQFF	TGTGCCAGCAGTTTCGGGCCCGGGGTCTATGAGCAGTTCTTC
12	-	TRBV2	-	TRBJ2-1	CASSEYSDEQFF	TGTGCCAGCAGTGAATATAGCGATGAGCAGTTCTTC
13	-	TRBV28	once	TRBJ2-3	CASSKLGTDTQYF	TGTGCCAGCAGTAAACTAGGGACAGATACGCAGTATTTT
15	-	TRBV24-1	-	TRBJ2-3	CATSDLTTATDTQYF	TGTGCCACCAGTGATTTGACGACAGCCACAGATACGCAGTATTTT
12	-	TRBV4-3	-	TRBJ1-2	CASSQGVGGATF	TGCGCCAGCAGCCAAGGGGTGGGAGGTGCGACCTTC
17	-	TRBV12-5	once	TRBJ1-3	CASALVGGTYEGNTIYF	TGTGCTAGTGCGCTGGTCGGGGGGACTTATGAGGGAAACACCATATATTTT
15	TRBD2	TRBV5-1	-	TRBJ2-7	CASSLAGLAALEQYF	TGCGCCAGCAGCCTCGCGGGACTAGCGGCCCTCGAGCAGTACTTC
13	-	TRBV9	-	TRBJ2-2	CASSIKGDGELFF	TGTGCCAGCAGCATAAAGGGAGACGGGGAGCTGTTTTTT
16	-	TRBV9	-	TRBJ1-3	CASSVREGGSGNTIYF	TGTGCCAGCAGCGTAAGAGAAGGGGGCTCTGGAAACACCATATATTTT
14	-	TRBV19	-	TRBJ1-5	CASSEGGGDQPQHF	TGTGCCAGTAGTGAGGGGGGAGGGGATCAGCCCCAGCATTTT
18	TRBD1	TRBV3-1/TRBV3-2	-	TRBJ2-1	CASSQARVETGGHNEQFF	TGTGCCAGCAGCCAAGCGAGAGTAGAGACAGGGGGCCACAATGAGCAGTTCTTC
15	-	TRBV4-2	few	TRBJ1-1	CASSPLGGVNTEAFF	TGTGCCAGCAGCCCTCTAGGGGGAGTGAACACTGAAGCTTTCTTT
15	-	TRBV5-1	-	TRBJ2-2	CASSLGTTLAGELFF	TGCGCCAGCAGCTTGGGGACTACCCTGGCCGGGGAGCTGTTTTTT
14	-	TRBV11-2	-	TRBJ2-7	CASSPLGGFDEQYF	TGTGCCAGCAGCCCCTTGGGGGGTTTCGACGAGCAGTACTTC
12	-	TRBV10-3	-	TRBJ1-2	CAISEAQGIYTF	TGTGCCATCAGTGAGGCCCAGGGAATCTACACCTTC
12	-	TRBV6-1	-	TRBJ1-5	CASSEQGQPQHF	TGTGCCAGCAGTGAACAGGGGCAGCCCCAGCATTTT
15	TRBD2	TRBV7-8	-	TRBJ2-1	CASSWTGGTYNEQFF	TGTGCCAGCAGCTGGACGGGGGGTACCTACAATGAGCAGTTCTTC
15	-	TRBV5-5	-	TRBJ2-3	CASSLLGIEGDTQYF	TGTGCCAGCAGCTTGCTCGGGATCGAGGGAGATACGCAGTATTTT
16	-	TRBV6-6	-	TRBJ1-1	CASSLRPGGMNTEAFF	TGTGCCAGCAGCTTACGACCCGGAGGTATGAACACTGAAGCTTTCTTT
15	-	TRBV7-2	-	TRBJ1-1	CASSWAAHLNTEAFF	TGTGCCAGCAGCTGGGCAGCTCACCTTAACACTGAAGCTTTCTTT
11	-	TRBV6-1	-	TRBJ1-2	CASSEGGGYTF	TGTGCCAGCAGTGAAGGAGGTGGCTACACCTTC
15	-	TRBV28	once	TRBJ2-1	CASRLRDRPYNEQFF	TGTGCCAGCAGACTCCGGGATCGACCCTACAATGAGCAGTTCTTC
14	-	TRBV18	-	TRBJ1-1	CASSPGTTNTEAFF	TGTGCCAGCTCACCAGGGACAACGAACACTGAAGCTTTCTTT
15	TRBD1	TRBV5-1	-	TRBJ2-2	CASSRDRGYTGELFF	TGCGCCAGCAGCAGAGACAGGGGTTACACCGGGGAGCTGTTTTTT
16	-	TRBV4-3	-	TRBJ2-3	CASSQEGGGHTDTQYF	TGCGCCAGCAGCCAAGAAGGCGGAGGGCACACAGATACGCAGTATTTT
14	TRBD1	TRBV5-1	once	TRBJ1-1	CASSDGQGPTEAFF	TGCGCCAGCAGCGACGGACAGGGGCCCACTGAAGCTTTCTTT
14	TRBD1	TRBV6-5	-	TRBJ1-1	CASRQGGGGTEAFF	TGTGCCAGCCGACAGGGGGGCGGTGGCACTGAAGCTTTCTTT
13	-	TRBV5-1	-	TRBJ1-3	CASSLGGENTIYF	TGCGCCAGCAGCTTGGGGGGCGAAAACACCATATATTTT
17	-	TRBV21-1	few	TRBJ1-4	CASSNRTGGSTNEKLFF	TGTGCCAGCAGCAATCGGACAGGGGGTTCAACTAATGAAAAACTGTTTTTT
13	TRBD1	TRBV29-1	-	TRBJ1-4	CSVPDRGREKLFF	TGCAGCGTTCCTGACAGGGGGAGGGAAAAACTGTTTTTT
15	-	TRBV5-8	-	TRBJ2-7	CASSLYGLLGYEQYF	TGTGCCAGCAGCTTGTACGGACTCCTGGGGTACGAGCAGTACTTC
21	-	TRBV3-1/TRBV3-2	-	TRBJ2-6	CASSPPLSAGVSLSGANVLTF	TGTGCCAGCAGCCCCCCCTTATCGGCAGGGGTTTCTCTCTCTGGGGCCAACGTCCTGACTTTC
14	TRBD1	TRBV18	-	TRBJ1-1	CASSPPLGGAEAFF	TGTGCCAGCTCACCACCATTAGGGGGCGCTGAAGCTTTCTTT
14	-	TRBV4-3	few	TRBJ2-1	CASSQGETYNEQFF	TGCGCCAGCAGCCAAGGCGAGACCTACAATGAGCAGTTCTTC
15	-	TRBV7-2	-	TRBJ2-7	CASSSGRGFSYEQYF	TGTGCCAGCAGCTCGGGACGGGGGTTTTCCTACGAGCAGTACTTC
16	TRBD1	TRBV13	-	TRBJ1-3	CASSLIRTGGLNTIYF	TGTGCCAGCAGCTTAATTAGGACAGGTGGCTTAAACACCATATATTTT
12	-	TRBV12-3/TRBV12-4	-	TRBJ2-7	CASSAVRDEQYF	TGTGCCAGCAGTGCCGTCAGGGACGAGCAGTACTTC
14	TRBD1	TRBV7-8	-	TRBJ1-2	CASSVRTGNNGYTF	TGTGCCAGCAGCGTGCGGACAGGGAATAATGGCTACACCTTC